The clone carrying this T cell receptor beta chain was counted only a few times. The V gene lost 3 bases and the J gene lost 1 base, with 13 bases spanning the gap. Germline-derived CDR1 and CDR2 are LGHNA and YNFKEQ. This CDR3 is 16 amino acids long. The time point was: before trial treatment. Donors were given nivolumab, ipilimumab, aspirin, low-dose cyclophosphamide and low-dose radiotherapy. First-strand cDNA relied on TRAV- and TRBV-specific primers spanning alpha and beta chains. The authors ran around 20 PCR cycles to amplify TCRs with a constant-region primer and V-primer adapter. From the reads, TCRdb called clonotypes with MiXCR, one entry per CDR3 protein. Here the sample spans tens of thousands of distinct CDR3 sequences, under 10% being singletons. This sample was included in a study of low-dose radiotherapy and immunotherapy resistance in tumors. Study details: Patients took 300 mg oral aspirin daily for four cycles from cycle 1 day 1.

This chain joins TRBV4-2 and TRBJ1-5, with D hard to call. Specimen: PBMCs, collected before treatment. This TCR came from a male donor with prostate cancer. The CDR3 DNA sequence: TGTGCCAGCAGCCACCACAGCGTGGGAAGCAATCAGCCCCAGCATTTT. Translated, it gives CASSHHSVGSNQPQHF.